A selection of T cell receptor beta chains follows, all from one sample in a study of blood T cell repertoires in COVID-19. Libraries were prepared by immunoSEQ multiplex PCR; TCRdb keeps only in-frame clonotypes and omits some of them. The sample includes a few hundred thousand clones, about 82% of them seen just once. Source material: peripheral blood. The receptors shown here come from a man older than 75 with acute or convalescent COVID-19. Both conserved end residues are part of each CDR3. Each record gives: clone size, D gene, J gene, V gene, CDR3 protein, CDR3 DNA. The D gene is left open where the match is weak. Clone size is given for some rows only: seen once, a few or many times, or a class if the clone is expanded.

few | NA | TRBJ1-4 | TRBV5-1 | CASSPRSHEKLFF | TGCGCCAGCAGCCCGAGATCCCATGAAAAACTGTTTTTT
NA | NA | TRBJ1-2 | TRBV21-1 | CASSKVYLLYGYTF | TGTGCCAGCAGCAAAGTTTATCTTCTCTATGGCTACACCTTC
NA | TRBD1 | TRBJ1-2 | TRBV5-6 | CASSTDSTGAVAYGYTF | TGTGCCAGCAGCACCGACTCGACAGGGGCGGTTGCCTATGGCTACACCTTC
NA | TRBD1 | TRBJ1-1 | TRBV9 | CASSVAGTANTEAFF | TGTGCCAGCAGCGTAGCTGGGACAGCGAACACTGAAGCTTTCTTT
many | TRBD1 | TRBJ1-4 | TRBV29-1 | CSVRAGGGFFEKLFF | TGCAGCGTTCGAGCAGGGGGCGGTTTTTTTGAAAAACTGTTTTTT
NA | TRBD2 | TRBJ2-1 | TRBV11-2 | CASSHRTSGYNEQFF | TGTGCCAGCAGTCATAGGACTAGCGGTTACAATGAGCAGTTCTTC
NA | NA | TRBJ1-1 | TRBV6-5 | CASGGGGTEAFF | TGTGCCAGCGGGGGGGGAGGTACTGAAGCTTTCTTT
NA | TRBD2 | TRBJ2-1 | TRBV7-3 | CASSFSGRARNEQFF | TGTGCCAGCAGCTTTAGCGGGAGGGCGAGGAATGAGCAGTTCTTC
NA | NA | TRBJ1-1 | TRBV28 | CASSLLQSEAFF | TGTGCCAGCAGTCTCCTTCAGTCAGAAGCTTTCTTT
NA | TRBD1 | TRBJ1-2 | TRBV10-2 | CATSLVGTGGLGYTF | TGCGCTACCAGCCTCGTTGGGACAGGGGGATTAGGCTACACCTTC
NA | NA | TRBJ2-2 | TRBV27 | CASRFNRNTGELFF | TGTGCCAGCAGGTTTAATCGGAACACCGGGGAGCTGTTTTTT
NA | NA | TRBJ2-1 | TRBV5-1 | CASSFAAGSYNEQFF | TGCGCCAGCAGCTTCGCGGCAGGGTCCTACAATGAGCAGTTCTTC
NA | NA | TRBJ2-6 | TRBV9 | CASSVGAGANVLTF | TGTGCCAGCAGCGTAGGGGCCGGGGCCAACGTCCTGACTTTC
NA | NA | TRBJ1-6 | TRBV28 | CASSSPAGPNSPLHF | TGTGCCAGCAGTTCCCCAGCAGGCCCTAATTCACCCCTCCACTTT
NA | TRBD2 | TRBJ2-5 | TRBV28 | CASSPPGGGYKTQYF | TGTGCCAGCAGTCCCCCGGGCGGGGGTTATAAGACCCAGTACTTC
NA | NA | TRBJ2-7 | TRBV6-5 | CASSYSSLAGEQYF | TGTGCCAGCAGTTACTCTTCGCTAGCTGGAGAGCAGTACTTC
NA | TRBD1 | TRBJ1-6 | TRBV19 | CASSRSIQGAGNSPLHF | TGTGCCAGTAGTCGTTCGATCCAGGGGGCTGGGAATTCACCCCTCCACTTT
once | NA | TRBJ1-4 | TRBV9 | CASSAPVGRGEKLFF | TGTGCCAGCAGCGCCCCGGTTGGGAGGGGAGAAAAACTGTTTTTT